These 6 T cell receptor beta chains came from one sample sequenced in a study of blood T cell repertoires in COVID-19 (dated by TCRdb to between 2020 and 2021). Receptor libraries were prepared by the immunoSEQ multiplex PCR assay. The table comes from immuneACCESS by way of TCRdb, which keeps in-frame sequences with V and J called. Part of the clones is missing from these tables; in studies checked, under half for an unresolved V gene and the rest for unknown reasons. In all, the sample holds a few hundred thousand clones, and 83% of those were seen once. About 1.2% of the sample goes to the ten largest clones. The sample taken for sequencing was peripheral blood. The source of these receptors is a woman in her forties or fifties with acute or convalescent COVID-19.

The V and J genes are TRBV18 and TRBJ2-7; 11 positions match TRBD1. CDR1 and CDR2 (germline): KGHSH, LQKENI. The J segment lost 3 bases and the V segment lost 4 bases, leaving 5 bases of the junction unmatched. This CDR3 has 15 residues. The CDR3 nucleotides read TGTGCCAGCTCACACGGACAGGGGGCTCTCTACGAGCAGTACTTC. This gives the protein CASSHGQGALYEQYF.

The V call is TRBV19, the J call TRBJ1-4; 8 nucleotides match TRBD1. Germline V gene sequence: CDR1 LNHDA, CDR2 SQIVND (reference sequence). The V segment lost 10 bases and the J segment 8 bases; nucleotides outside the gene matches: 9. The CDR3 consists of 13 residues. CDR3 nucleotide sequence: TGTGCCACCCGAGGACAGGGTGGGGAAAAACTGTTTTTT. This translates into CATRGQGGEKLFF. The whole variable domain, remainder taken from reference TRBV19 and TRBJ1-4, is DGGITQSPKYLFRKEGQNVTLSCEQNLNHDAMYWYRQDPGQGLRLIYYSQIVNDFQKGDIAEGYSVSREKKESFPLTVTSAQKNPTAFYLCATRGQGGEKLFFGSGTQLSVL.

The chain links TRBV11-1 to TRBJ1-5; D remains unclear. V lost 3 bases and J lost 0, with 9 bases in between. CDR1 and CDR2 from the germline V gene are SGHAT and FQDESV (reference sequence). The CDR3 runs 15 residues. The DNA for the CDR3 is TGTGCCAGCAGCTTGAGGGTCGTTAGCAATCAGCCCCAGCATTTT. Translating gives CASSLRVVSNQPQHF.

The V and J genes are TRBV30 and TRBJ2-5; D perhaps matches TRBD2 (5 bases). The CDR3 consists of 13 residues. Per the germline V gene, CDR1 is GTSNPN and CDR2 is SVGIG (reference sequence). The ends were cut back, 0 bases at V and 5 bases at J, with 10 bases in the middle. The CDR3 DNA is TGTGCCTGGAGTGTACGGGGTAGGGAGACCCAGTACTTC. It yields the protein CAWSVRGRETQYF.

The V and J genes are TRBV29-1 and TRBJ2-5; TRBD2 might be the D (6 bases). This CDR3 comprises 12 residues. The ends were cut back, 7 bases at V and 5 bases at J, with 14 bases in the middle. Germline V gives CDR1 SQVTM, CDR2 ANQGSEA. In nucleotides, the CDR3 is TGCAGCGCCGCGGAGGGATTGGAGACCCAGTACTTC. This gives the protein CSAAEGLETQYF. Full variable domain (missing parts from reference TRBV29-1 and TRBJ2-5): SAVISQKPSRDICQRGTSLTIQCQVDSQVTMMFWYRQQPGQSLTLIATANQGSEATYESGFVIDKFPISRPNLTFSTLTVSNMSPEDSSIYLCSAAEGLETQYFGPGTRLLVL.

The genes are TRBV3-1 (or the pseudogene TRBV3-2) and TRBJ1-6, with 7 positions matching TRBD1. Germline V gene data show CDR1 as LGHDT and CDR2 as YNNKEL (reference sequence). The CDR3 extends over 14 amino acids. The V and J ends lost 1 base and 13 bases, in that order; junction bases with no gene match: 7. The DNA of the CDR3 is TGTGCCAGCAGCCAAGGCGTAGGGGGCGGGCCCCTCCACTTT. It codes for CASSQGVGGGPLHF.